Presented here are 5 T cell receptor beta chains from one specimen sequenced in a study of blood T cells in healthy people across ages (dated by TCRdb to the mid-2010s). The library came from 5' RACE. The data were produced on an Illumina HiSeq 2500. A second PCR of about 6 to 11 cycles was run with a J-beta primer mix and a sample-barcoded 5' primer. The public sequencing data were trimmed at Q25 with fastp and processed into clonotypes with MiXCR by TCRdb, which kept only in-frame beta chains. Rows with one shared CDR3 protein collapse into an entry with the most common genes and DNA. Recorded for this sample are hundreds of thousands of distinct CDR3 sequences; 45% to 50% of them occurred a single time. The ten largest clonotypes hold approximately 32% of the sample. Sample: blood. Receptors were obtained from a woman aged 55 to 70 in good health.

The CDR3 nucleotides read TGCAGTGCGCCTCTAGCGGGAAGCCAAGAGACCCAGTTCTTC. This encodes CSAPLAGSQETQFF. The V call is TRBV20-1, the J call TRBJ2-5, with 9 bases lining up with TRBD2. The J call may not be correct, given that the DNA end is closer to TRBJ2-1. The CDR3 totals 14 residues. The germline V gene has CDR1 DFQATT and CDR2 SNEGSKA (reference sequence).

In this sample, this clonotype turned up a few times. V and J are TRBV5-1 and TRBJ2-3; D is possibly TRBD2 (6 bases). V gave up 5 bases and J gave up 1 base, with 11 bases separating them. The germline V gene has CDR1 SGHRS and CDR2 YFSETQ. The CDR3 loop spans 14 amino acids. CDR3 amino acids: CASRTERGTDTQYF. Written as DNA, the CDR3 is TGCGCCAGCAGAACGGAGCGGGGCACAGATACGCAGTATTTT.

This chain connects TRBV7-9 to TRBJ2-2; 12 nucleotides match TRBD1. With V trimmed by 5 bases and J by 5 bases, 6 bases remained unmatched. This CDR3 spans 16 amino acids. CDR1 SEHNR and CDR2 FQNEAQ come from the germline V gene (reference sequence). CDR3: CASSPWDRGRTGELFF. CDR3 sequence (DNA): TGTGCCAGCAGCCCGTGGGACAGGGGGCGTACCGGGGAGCTGTTTTTT.

This clonotype was counted a single time. Relative to the germline gene, one junction end is altered; a read error may explain this. V and J are TRBV11-2 and TRBJ1-1, with no clear D. In germline, CDR1 is SGHAT, CDR2 FQNNGV. The CDR3 is 17 amino acids. This CDR3 is CASSLGHSSWAETVAFF. CDR3 nucleotides: TGTGCCAGCAGCTTAGGCCACTCCAGCTGGGCGGAAACTGTAGCTTTCTTT.

The chain recombines TRBV5-1 with TRBJ1-2; D is unresolved. The CDR3 runs 13 residues. From germline, CDR1 is SGHRS and CDR2 YFSETQ. The V end was cut by 1 base, the J end by 8 bases, with 12 bases between. The CDR3 nucleotides are TGCGCCAGCAGCTTGAATTCCGGTCGGGGCTACACCTTC. Encoded protein: CASSLNSGRGYTF.